This T cell receptor beta chain was captured by sequencing in a study of long-term antiretroviral therapy in people with HIV. Germline trimming cut 1 base from V and 1 base from J; bases unmatched to any gene: 8. Germline CDR1 and CDR2: SGHRS and YFSETQ. CDR3 length: 18 residues. The libraries were made with immunoSEQ v3.0 at survey level. Some clones are missing from TCRdb's copy, which holds only in-frame ones; the method was immunoSEQ multiplex PCR. This table holds 23,000 or so clones, more than 85% found once. The input for sequencing was unsorted PBMCs, taken 7.6 years after starting antiretroviral therapy. This rearrangement joins TRBV5-1 to TRBJ1-3, with 10 bases identical to TRBD1. This receptor was obtained from a woman in her thirties or forties with HIV. CDR3 loop: CASSLMSRGQGSGNTIYF. As DNA, the CDR3 is TGCGCCAGCAGCTTGATGTCACGGGGACAGGGGTCTGGAAACACCATATATTTT.